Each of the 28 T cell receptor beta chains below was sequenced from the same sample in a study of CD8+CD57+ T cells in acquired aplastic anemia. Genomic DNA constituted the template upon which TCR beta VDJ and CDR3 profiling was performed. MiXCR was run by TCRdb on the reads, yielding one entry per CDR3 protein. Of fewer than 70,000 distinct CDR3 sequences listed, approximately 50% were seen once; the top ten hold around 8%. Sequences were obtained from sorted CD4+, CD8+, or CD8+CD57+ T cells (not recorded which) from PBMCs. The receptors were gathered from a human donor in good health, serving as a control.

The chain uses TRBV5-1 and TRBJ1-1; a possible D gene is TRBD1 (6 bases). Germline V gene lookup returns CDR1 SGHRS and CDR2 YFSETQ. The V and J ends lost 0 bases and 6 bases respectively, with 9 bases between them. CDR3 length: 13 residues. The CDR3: CASSLEAGAEAFF. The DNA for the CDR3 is TGCGCCAGCAGCTTGGAGGCAGGGGCTGAAGCTTTCTTT.

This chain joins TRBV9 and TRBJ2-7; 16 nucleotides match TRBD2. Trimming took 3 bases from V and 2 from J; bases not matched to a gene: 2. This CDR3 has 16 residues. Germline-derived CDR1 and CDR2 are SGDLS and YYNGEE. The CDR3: CASSAGLAGGPYEQYF. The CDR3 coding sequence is TGTGCCAGCAGCGCGGGACTAGCGGGGGGGCCCTACGAGCAGTACTTC.

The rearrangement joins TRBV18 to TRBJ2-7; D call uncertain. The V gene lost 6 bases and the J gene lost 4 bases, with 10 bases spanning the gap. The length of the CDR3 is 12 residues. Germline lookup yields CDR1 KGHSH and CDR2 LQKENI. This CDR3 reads CASSSPSYEQYF. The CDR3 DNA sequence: TGTGCCAGCTCTTCACCCTCATACGAGCAGTACTTC. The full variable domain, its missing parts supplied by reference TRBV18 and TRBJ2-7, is NAGVMQNPRHLVRRRGQEARLRCSPMKGHSHVYWYRQLPEEGLKFMVYLQKENIIDESGMPKERFSAEFPKEGPSILRIQQVVRGDSAAYFCASSSPSYEQYFGPGTRLTVT.

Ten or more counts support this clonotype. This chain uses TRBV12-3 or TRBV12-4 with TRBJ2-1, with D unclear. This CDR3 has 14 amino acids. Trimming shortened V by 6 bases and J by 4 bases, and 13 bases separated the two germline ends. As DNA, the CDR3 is TGTGCCAGCAGCCTTCCGTTGTTATACAATGAGCAGTTCTTC. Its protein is CASSLPLLYNEQFF.

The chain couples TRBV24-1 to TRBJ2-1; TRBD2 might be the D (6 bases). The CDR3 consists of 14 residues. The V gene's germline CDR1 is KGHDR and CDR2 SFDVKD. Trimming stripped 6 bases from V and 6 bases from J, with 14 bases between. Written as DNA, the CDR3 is TGTGCCACCAGTTCCCCGGGAGTTGGCAATGAGCAGTTCTTC. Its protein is CATSSPGVGNEQFF.

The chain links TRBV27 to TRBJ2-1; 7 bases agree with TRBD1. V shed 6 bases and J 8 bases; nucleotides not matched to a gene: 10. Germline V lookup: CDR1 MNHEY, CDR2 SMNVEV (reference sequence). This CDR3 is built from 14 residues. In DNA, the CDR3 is TGTGCCAGCAGCATAGCTCGACAGGGCTATGAGCAGTTCTTC. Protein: CASSIARQGYEQFF.

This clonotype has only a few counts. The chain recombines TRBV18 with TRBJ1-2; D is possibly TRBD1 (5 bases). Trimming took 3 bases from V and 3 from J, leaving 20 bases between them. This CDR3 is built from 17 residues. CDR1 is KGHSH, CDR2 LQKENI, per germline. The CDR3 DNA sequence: TGTGCCAGCTCACCTAACGAGGGGTCGGTGTTGGACTATGGCTACACCTTC. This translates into CASSPNEGSVLDYGYTF.

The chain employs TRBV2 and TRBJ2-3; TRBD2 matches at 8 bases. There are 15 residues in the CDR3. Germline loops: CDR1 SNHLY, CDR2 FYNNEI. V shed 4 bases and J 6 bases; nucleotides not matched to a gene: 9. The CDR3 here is CASSVNSGVGDTQYF. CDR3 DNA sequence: TGTGCCAGCAGTGTTAATAGCGGGGTAGGCGATACGCAGTATTTT.

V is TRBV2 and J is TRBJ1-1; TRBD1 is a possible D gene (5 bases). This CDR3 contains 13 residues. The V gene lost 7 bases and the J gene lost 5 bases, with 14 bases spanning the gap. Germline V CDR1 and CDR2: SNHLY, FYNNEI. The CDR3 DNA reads TGTGCCAGCAAATACGGGGGTAATACTGAAGCTTTCTTT. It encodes CASKYGGNTEAFF.

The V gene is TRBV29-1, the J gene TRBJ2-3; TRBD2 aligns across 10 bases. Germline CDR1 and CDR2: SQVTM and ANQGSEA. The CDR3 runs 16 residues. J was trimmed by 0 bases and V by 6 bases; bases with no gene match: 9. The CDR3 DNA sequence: TGCAGCGTAATCCGACTAGCGGGCGCTAGCACAGATACGCAGTATTTT. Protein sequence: CSVIRLAGASTDTQYF.

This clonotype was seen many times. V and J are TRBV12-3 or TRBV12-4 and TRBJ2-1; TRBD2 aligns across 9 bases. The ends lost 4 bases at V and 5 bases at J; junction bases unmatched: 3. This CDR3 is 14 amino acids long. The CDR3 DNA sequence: TGTGCCAGCAGTTGGTCTAGCGGGGACAATGAGCAGTTCTTC. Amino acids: CASSWSSGDNEQFF.

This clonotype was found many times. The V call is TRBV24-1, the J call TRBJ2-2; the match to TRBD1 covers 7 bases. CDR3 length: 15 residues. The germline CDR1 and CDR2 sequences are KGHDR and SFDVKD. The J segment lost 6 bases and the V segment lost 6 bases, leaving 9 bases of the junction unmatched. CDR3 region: CATSYTGTDSGELFF. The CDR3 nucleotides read TGTGCCACCAGTTACACCGGGACAGATTCCGGGGAGCTGTTTTTT.

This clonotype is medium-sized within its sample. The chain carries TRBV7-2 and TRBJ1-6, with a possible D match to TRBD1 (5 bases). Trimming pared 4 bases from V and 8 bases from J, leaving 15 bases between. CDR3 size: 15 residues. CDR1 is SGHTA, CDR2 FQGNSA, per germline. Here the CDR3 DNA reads TGTGCCAGCAGCTACCTAACAGTGGGGGATTCACCCCTCCACTTT. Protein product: CASSYLTVGDSPLHF. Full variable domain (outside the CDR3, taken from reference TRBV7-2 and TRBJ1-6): GAGVSQSPSNKVTEKGKDVELRCDPISGHTALYWYRQSLGQGLEFLIYFQGNSAPDKSGLPSDRFSAERTGGSVSTLTIQRTQQEDSAVYLCASSYLTVGDSPLHFGNGTRLTVT.

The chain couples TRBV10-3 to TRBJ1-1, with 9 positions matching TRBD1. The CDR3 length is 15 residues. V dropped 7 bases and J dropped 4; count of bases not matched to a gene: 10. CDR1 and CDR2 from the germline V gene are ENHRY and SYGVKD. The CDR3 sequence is CAIKGQGGVGTEAFF. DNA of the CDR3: TGTGCCATCAAGGGACAGGGAGGGGTTGGCACTGAAGCTTTCTTT.

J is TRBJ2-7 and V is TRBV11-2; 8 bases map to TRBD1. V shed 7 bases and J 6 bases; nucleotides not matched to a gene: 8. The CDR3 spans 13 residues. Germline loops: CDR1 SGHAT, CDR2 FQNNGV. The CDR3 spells CASNQGAQREQYF. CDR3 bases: TGTGCCAGCAATCAGGGGGCGCAACGCGAGCAGTACTTC.

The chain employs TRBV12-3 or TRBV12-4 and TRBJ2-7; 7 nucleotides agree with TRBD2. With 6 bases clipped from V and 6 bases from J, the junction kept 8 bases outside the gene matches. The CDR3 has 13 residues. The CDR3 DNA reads TGTGCCAGCAGGGGGGACGCGGGAGCCGAGCAGTACTTC. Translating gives CASRGDAGAEQYF.

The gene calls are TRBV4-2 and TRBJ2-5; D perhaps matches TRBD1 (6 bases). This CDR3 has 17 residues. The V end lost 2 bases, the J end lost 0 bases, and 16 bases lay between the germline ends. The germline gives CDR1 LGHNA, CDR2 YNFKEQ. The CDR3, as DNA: TGTGCCAGCAGCCAACACTACAGGGCCGCGTACCAAGAGACCCAGTACTTC. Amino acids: CASSQHYRAAYQETQYF.

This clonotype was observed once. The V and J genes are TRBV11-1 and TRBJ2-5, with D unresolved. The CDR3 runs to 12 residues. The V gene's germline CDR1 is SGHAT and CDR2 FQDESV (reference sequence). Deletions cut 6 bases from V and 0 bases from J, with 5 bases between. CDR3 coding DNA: TGTGCCAGCAGACCACACCAAGAGACCCAGTACTTC. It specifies CASRPHQETQYF.

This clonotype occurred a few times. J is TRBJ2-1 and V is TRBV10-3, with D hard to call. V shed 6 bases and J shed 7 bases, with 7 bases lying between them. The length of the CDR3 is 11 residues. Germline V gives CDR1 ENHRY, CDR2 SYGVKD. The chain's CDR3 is CAISLGNEQFF. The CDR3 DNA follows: TGTGCCATCAGCCTTGGGAATGAGCAGTTCTTC.

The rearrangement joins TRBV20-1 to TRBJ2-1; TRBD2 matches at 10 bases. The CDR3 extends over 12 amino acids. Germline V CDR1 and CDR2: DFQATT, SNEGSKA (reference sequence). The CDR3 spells CSAGLADNEQFF. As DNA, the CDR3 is TGCAGCGCCGGACTAGCGGACAATGAGCAGTTCTTC.

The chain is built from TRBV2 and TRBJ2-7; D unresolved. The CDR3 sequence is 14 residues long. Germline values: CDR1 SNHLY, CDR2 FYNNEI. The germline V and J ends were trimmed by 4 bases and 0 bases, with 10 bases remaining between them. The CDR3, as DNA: TGTGCCAGCAGTGTCGAACAGCACTCCTACGAGCAGTACTTC. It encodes CASSVEQHSYEQYF.

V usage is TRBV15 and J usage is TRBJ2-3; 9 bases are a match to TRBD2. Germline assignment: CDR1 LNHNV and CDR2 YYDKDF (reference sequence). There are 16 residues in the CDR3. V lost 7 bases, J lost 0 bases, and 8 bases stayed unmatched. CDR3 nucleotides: TGTGCCACCATTAGCGGGAGTGGGGCTAGCACAGATACGCAGTATTTT. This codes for CATISGSGASTDTQYF.

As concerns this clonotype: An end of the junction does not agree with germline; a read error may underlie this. The CDR3, as DNA: TGCGCCAGCAGCCCAGGTGGGGGACAGCAGTACTTC. Translation gives CASSPGGGQQYF. This chain joins TRBV7-9 and TRBJ2-7; either TRBD1 or TRBD2 may fit D (5 bases each). The CDR3 sequence is 12 residues long. The V gene's germline CDR1 is SEHNR and CDR2 FQNEAQ (reference sequence).

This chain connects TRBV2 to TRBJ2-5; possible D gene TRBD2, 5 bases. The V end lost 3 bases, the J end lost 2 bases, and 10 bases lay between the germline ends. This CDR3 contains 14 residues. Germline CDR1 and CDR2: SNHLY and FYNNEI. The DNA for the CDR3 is TGTGCCAGCAGTGAGCGTACTAGTCAAGAGACCCAGTACTTC. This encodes CASSERTSQETQYF.

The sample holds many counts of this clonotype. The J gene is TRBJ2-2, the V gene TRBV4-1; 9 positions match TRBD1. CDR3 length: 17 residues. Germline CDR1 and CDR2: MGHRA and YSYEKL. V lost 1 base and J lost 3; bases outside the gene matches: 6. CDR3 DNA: TGCGCCAGCAGCCAAGCTTGGACAGGGGTCTACACCGGGGAGCTGTTTTTT. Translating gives CASSQAWTGVYTGELFF.

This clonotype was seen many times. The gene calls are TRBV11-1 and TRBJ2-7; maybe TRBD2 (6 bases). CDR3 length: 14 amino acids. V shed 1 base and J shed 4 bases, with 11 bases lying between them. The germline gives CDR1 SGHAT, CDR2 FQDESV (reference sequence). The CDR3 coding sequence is TGTGCCAGCAGCTTAGTGGGACTTCAATACGAGCAGTACTTC. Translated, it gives CASSLVGLQYEQYF.

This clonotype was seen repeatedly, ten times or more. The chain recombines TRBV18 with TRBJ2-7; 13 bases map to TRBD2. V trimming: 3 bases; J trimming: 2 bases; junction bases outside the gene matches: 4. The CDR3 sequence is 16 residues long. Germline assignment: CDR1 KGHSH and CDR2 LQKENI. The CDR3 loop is CASSPSLAGGPYEQYF. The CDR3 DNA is TGTGCCAGCTCACCCTCACTAGCGGGGGGGCCCTACGAGCAGTACTTC. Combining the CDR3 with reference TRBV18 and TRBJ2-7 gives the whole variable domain NAGVMQNPRHLVRRRGQEARLRCSPMKGHSHVYWYRQLPEEGLKFMVYLQKENIIDESGMPKERFSAEFPKEGPSILRIQQVVRGDSAAYFCASSPSLAGGPYEQYFGPGTRLTVT.

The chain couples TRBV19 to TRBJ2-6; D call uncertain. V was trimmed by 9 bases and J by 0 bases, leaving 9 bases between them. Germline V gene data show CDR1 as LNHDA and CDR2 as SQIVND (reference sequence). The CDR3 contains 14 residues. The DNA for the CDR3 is TGTGCCAGCCGGGTGGACTCTGGGGCCAACGTCCTGACTTTC. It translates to CASRVDSGANVLTF.